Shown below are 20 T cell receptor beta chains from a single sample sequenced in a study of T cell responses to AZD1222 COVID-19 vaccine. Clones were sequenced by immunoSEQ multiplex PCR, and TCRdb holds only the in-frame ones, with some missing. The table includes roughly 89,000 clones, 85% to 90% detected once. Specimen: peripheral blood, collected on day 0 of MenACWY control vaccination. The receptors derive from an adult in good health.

This CDR3 reads CASSDFEKLFF. For the CDR3, the DNA is TGTGCCAGCAGTGATTTCGAAAAACTGTTTTTT. V usage is TRBV6-1 and J usage is TRBJ1-4; D is unresolved. Germline CDR1 reads MNHNS; CDR2 reads SASEGT. V lost 3 bases and J 8 bases, leaving 4 bases between the germline ends. This CDR3 spans 11 amino acids.

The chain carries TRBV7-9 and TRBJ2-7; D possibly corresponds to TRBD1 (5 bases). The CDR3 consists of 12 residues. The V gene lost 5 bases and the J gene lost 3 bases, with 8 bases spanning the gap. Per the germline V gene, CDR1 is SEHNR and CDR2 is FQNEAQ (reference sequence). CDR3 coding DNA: TGTGCCAGCAGCCCCAGGGACTACGAGCAGTACTTC. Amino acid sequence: CASSPRDYEQYF. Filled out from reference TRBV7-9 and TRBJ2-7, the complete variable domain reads DTGVSQNPRHKITKRGQNVTFRCDPISEHNRLYWYRQTLGQGPEFLTYFQNEAQLEKSRLLSDRFSAERPKGSFSTLEIQRTEQGDSAMYLCASSPRDYEQYFGPGTRLTVT.

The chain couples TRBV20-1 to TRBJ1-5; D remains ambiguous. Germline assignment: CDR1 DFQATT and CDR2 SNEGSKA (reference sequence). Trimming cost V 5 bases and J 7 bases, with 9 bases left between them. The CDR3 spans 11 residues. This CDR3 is CSAAQGQPQHF. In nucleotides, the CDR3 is TGCAGTGCTGCCCAAGGGCAGCCCCAGCATTTT.

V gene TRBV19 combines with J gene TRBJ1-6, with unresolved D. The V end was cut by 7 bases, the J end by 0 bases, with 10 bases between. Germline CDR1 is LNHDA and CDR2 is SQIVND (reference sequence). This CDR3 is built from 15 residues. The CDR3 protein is CASNLGSSYNSPLHF. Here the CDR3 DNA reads TGTGCCAGTAATTTGGGGAGCTCCTATAATTCACCCCTCCACTTT.

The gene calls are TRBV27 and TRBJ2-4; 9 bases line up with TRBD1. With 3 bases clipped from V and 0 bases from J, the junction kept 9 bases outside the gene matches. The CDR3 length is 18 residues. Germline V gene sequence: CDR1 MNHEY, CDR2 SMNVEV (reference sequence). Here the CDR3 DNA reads TGTGCCAGCAGTTTCGCGACAGGGGGGCGGCGAGCCAAAAACATTCAGTACTTC. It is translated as CASSFATGGRRAKNIQYF.

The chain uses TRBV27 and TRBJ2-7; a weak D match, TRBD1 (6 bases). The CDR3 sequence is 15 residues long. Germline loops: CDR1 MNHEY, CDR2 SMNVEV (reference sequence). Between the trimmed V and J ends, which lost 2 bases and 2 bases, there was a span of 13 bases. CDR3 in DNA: TGTGCCAGCAGTTTAAAAAGGGACACCGCCTACGAGCAGTACTTC. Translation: CASSLKRDTAYEQYF.

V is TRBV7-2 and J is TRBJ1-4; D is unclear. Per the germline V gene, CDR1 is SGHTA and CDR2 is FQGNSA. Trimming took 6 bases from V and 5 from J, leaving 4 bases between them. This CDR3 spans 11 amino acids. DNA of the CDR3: TGTGCCAGCAGGCTGAATGAAAAACTGTTTTTT. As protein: CASRLNEKLFF.

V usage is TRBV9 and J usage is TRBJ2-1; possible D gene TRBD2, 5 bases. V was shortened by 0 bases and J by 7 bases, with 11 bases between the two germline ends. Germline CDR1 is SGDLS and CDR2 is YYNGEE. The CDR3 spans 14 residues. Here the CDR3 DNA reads TGTGCCAGCAGCGTAGCTGGACTGGTGAATGAGCAGTTCTTC. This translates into CASSVAGLVNEQFF. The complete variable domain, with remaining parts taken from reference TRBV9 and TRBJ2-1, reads DSGVTQTPKHLITATGQRVTLRCSPRSGDLSVYWYQQSLDQGLQFLIQYYNGEERAKGNILERFSAQQFPDLHSELNLSSLELGDSALYFCASSVAGLVNEQFFGPGTRLTVL.

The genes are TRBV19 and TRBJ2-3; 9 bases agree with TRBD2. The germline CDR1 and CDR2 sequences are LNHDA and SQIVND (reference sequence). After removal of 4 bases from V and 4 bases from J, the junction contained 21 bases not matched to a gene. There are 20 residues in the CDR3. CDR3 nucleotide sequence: TGTGCCAGTAGTACGCCCCCCGGGCGAGTGGCGGGAGGGCCAGCAGATACGCAGTATTTT. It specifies CASSTPPGRVAGGPADTQYF.

The CDR3 DNA follows: TGTGCCAGTAGTCTGAGGACAGGGGAAGCTTTCTTT. It encodes CASSLRTGEAFF. The chain couples TRBV19 to TRBJ1-1, with TRBD1 matching over 8 bases. The length of the CDR3 is 12 residues. The germline CDR1 and CDR2 sequences are LNHDA and SQIVND (reference sequence). Trimming removed 5 bases from V and 8 bases from J; junction bases left unmatched: 4.

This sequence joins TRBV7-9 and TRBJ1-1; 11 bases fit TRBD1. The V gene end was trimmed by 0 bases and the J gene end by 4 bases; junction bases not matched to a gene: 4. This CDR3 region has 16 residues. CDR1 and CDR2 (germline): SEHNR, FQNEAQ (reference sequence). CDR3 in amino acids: CASSLARGTGGTEAFF. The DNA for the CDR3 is TGTGCCAGCAGCTTAGCGCGTGGGACAGGGGGCACTGAAGCTTTCTTT.

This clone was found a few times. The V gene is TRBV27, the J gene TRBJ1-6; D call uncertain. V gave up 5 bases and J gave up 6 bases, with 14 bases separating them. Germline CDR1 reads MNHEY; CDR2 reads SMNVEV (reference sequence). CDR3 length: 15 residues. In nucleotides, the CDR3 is TGTGCCAGCAGTGTGTCTCCGCTCCTTAATTCACCCCTCCACTTT. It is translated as CASSVSPLLNSPLHF.

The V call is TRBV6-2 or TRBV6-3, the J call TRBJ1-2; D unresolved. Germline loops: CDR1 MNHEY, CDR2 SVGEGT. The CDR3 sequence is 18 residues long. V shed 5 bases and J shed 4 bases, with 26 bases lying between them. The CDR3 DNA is TGTGCCAGCAGTAGCCCTATCTTTACAGTGTTGGACGTCTATGGCTACACCTTC. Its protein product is CASSSPIFTVLDVYGYTF.

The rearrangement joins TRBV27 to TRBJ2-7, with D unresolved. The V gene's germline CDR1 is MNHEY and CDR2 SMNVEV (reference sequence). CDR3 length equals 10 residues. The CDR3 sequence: CASGLNEQYF. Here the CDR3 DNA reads TGTGCATCCGGATTGAACGAGCAGTACTTC.

The chain's CDR3 is CATLNYEQYF. The CDR3 coding sequence is TGTGCCACCCTGAACTACGAGCAGTACTTC. The chain links TRBV28 to TRBJ2-7; D remains ambiguous. Between the trimmed V and J ends, which lost 10 bases and 3 bases, there was a span of 7 bases. The CDR3 runs to 10 residues. The germline gives CDR1 MDHEN, CDR2 SYDVKM.

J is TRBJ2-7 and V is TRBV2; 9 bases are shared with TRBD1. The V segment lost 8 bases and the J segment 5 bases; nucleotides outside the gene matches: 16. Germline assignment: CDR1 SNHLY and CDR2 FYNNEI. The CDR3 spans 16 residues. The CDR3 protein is CASGLGGGQGGNEQYF. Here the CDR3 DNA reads TGTGCCAGCGGCCTAGGCGGGGGACAGGGAGGGAACGAGCAGTACTTC.

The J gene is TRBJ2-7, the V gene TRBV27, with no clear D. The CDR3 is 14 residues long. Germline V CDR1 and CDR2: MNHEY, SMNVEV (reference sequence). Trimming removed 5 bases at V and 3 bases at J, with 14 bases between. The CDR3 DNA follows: TGTGCCAGCAGTACGACCTCGGACCGCTACGAGCAGTACTTC. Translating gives CASSTTSDRYEQYF.

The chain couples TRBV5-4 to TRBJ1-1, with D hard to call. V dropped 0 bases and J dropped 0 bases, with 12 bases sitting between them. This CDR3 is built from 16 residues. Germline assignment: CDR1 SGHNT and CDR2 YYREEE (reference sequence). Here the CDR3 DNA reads TGTGCCAGCAGCTTGGGCCTAAAGGGCCTGAACACTGAAGCTTTCTTT. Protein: CASSLGLKGLNTEAFF.

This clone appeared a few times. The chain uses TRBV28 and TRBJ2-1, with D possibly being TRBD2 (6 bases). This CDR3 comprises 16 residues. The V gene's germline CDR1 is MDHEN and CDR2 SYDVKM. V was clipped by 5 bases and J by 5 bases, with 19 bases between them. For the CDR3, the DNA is TGTGCCAGCAGTAATACCGGGACTGGGGAAGACAATGAGCAGTTCTTC. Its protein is CASSNTGTGEDNEQFF.

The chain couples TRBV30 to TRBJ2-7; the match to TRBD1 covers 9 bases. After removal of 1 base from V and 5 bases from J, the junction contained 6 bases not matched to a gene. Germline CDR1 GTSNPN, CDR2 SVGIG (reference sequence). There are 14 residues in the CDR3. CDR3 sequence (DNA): TGTGCCTGGAGTGCCGGGACAGGGCTGAACGAGCAGTACTTC. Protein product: CAWSAGTGLNEQYF.